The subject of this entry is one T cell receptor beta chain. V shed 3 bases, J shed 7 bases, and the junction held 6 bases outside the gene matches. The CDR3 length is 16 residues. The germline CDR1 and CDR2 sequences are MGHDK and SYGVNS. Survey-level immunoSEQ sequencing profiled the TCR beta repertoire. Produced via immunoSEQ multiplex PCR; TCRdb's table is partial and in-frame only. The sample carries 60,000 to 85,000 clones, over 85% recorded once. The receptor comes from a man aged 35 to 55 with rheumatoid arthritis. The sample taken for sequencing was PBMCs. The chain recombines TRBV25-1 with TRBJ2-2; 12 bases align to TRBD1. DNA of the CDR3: TGTGCCAGCAGTGACCCCGGGACAGGGGGCCACGGGGAGCTGTTTTTT. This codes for CASSDPGTGGHGELFF.